This T cell receptor (beta chain) was identified during a study of cytomegalovirus exposure and HLA in healthy donors. Overall study results and limits: Cytomegalovirus status, reportedly, was diagnosed with high specificity and sensitivity by the classifier. Rare sequences made up most TCRs, while some public TCRs were found in many donors.

This clone was observed once. Antigen specificity is unknown. Between the trimmed V and J ends, which lost 6 bases and 4 bases, there was a span of 15 bases. The CDR3 is 13 amino acids. Germline V CDR1 and CDR2: SQVTM, ANQGSEA. PCR was performed using 60 Vbeta and 13 Jbeta primers. Clones were sequenced by immunoSEQ multiplex PCR, and TCRdb holds only the in-frame ones, with some missing. The table records fewer than 150,000 clones, about 78% of them present only once. The chain carries TRBV29-1 and TRBJ2-5; weak D call: TRBD2 (5 bases). Sequenced: PBMCs. This receptor was taken from a man in his forties or fifties in good health and CMV-seronegative. The CDR3, as DNA: TGCAGCGTGTCCGGGTCCGAGGGAGAGACCCAGTACTTC. It is translated as CSVSGSEGETQYF. Combining the CDR3 with reference TRBV29-1 and TRBJ2-5 gives the whole variable domain SAVISQKPSRDICQRGTSLTIQCQVDSQVTMMFWYRQQPGQSLTLIATANQGSEATYESGFVIDKFPISRPNLTFSTLTVSNMSPEDSSIYLCSVSGSEGETQYFGPGTRLLVL.